This record covers a single T cell receptor (beta chain). Its antigen is currently unknown. Sequenced by immunoSEQ multiplex PCR; TCRdb stores in-frame clones only, minus some. The top ten hold 25% to 30% of the sample, which has some 80,000 clones, over 65% seen once. The data derive from a study of T cell responses to AZD1222 COVID-19 vaccine. Overall study findings and caveats: Baseline seropositivity occurred in only 5 to 7 AZD1222 recipients. Clonal diversity was possibly underestimated, and white British individuals and females predominated among donors. The repertoires were collected only after the peak T cell response.

Germline loops: CDR1 MNHEY, CDR2 SMNVEV (reference sequence). There are 14 residues in the CDR3. V was clipped by 8 bases and J by 6 bases, with 14 bases between them. This receptor was identified in an adult who received the MenACWY meningococcal vaccine as a control. The chain employs TRBV27 and TRBJ1-6; perhaps TRBD1 as D (5 bases). The specimen comprised peripheral blood, sampled 28 days after the second dose of the MenACWY control vaccine. The CDR3 sequence: CASARDGTNSPLHF. The CDR3 DNA sequence: TGTGCCAGCGCCAGGGACGGAACTAATTCACCCCTCCACTTT.